Listed below are T cell receptor beta chains from one sample, sequenced in a study of identical twins. A single record per CDR3 protein comes from TCRdb applying MiXCR to the 5' RACE reads. The sample shows about 520,000 distinct CDR3 sequences, about 20% of them seen only once. These data were also reused for a study on T cells expressing NK-cell markers.

Sample: CD4+ T cells sorted from blood. These receptors all stem from a woman aged 18-29 years in good health. Both conserved end residues are part of each CDR3. D genes are given only for firm matches. Clone size is shown for a subset of rows, as once, few, many or a class of expanded clone.

abundance,v_gene,j_gene,d_gene,CDR3aa,CDR3nt
many,TRBV12-3/TRBV12-4,TRBJ2-1,TRBD2,CASSLQLAGFNEQFF,TGTGCCAGCAGTTTACAACTAGCGGGTTTCAATGAGCAGTTCTTC
many,TRBV10-3,TRBJ2-5,TRBD1,CAISGNRDRVETQYF,TGTGCCATCAGTGGTAACCGGGACAGGGTTGAGACCCAGTACTTC
many,TRBV4-3,TRBJ2-1,TRBD2,CASSRLGLAGNEQFF,TGCGCCAGCAGCCGCCTGGGACTAGCGGGAAATGAGCAGTTCTTC
few,TRBV20-1,TRBJ2-3,-,CSARDSRGYTTDTQYF,TGCAGTGCTAGAGATTCCAGGGGCTACACCACAGATACGCAGTATTTT
few,TRBV10-3,TRBJ1-4,TRBD1,CAISGSGQNEKLFF,TGTGCCATCAGTGGGTCGGGACAGAATGAAAAACTGTTTTTT
few,TRBV20-1,TRBJ2-5,-,CSATEEETQYF,TGCAGTGCTACAGAGGAGGAGACCCAGTACTTC
-,TRBV10-3,TRBJ2-1,TRBD1,CAIRPGQTSNEQFF,TGTGCCATCAGGCCGGGACAGACTTCCAATGAGCAGTTCTTC
few,TRBV7-3,TRBJ2-3,TRBD2,CASSSQGRLGTSGTDTQYF,TGTGCCAGCAGCTCGCAGGGACGACTCGGGACTAGCGGGACAGATACGCAGTATTTT
-,TRBV20-1,TRBJ2-3,-,CSALVSWTQYF,TGCAGTGCTCTAGTAAGCTGGACGCAGTATTTT
few,TRBV20-1,TRBJ2-5,TRBD2,CSVKPGLAGEKTQYF,TGCAGTGTTAAGCCGGGACTAGCGGGAGAAAAGACCCAGTACTTC
few,TRBV5-1,TRBJ2-1,-,CASTKRDYNEQFF,TGCGCCAGCACCAAACGCGACTACAATGAGCAGTTCTTC
few,TRBV6-5,TRBJ2-7,-,CASSYPDSYEQYF,TGTGCCAGCAGTTACCCCGATTCCTACGAGCAGTACTTC
-,TRBV5-5,TRBJ2-5,TRBD2,CASRTDKGGTYQETQYF,TGTGCCAGCAGAACTGACAAGGGAGGGACGTACCAAGAGACCCAGTACTTC
few,TRBV27,TRBJ1-1,-,CASRPWGEPITEAFF,TGTGCCAGCAGGCCGTGGGGGGAACCCATCACTGAAGCTTTCTTT